This TCR beta chain is from a study of cytomegalovirus exposure and HLA in healthy donors. A multiplex PCR was run with 60 Vbeta primers and 13 Jbeta primers. This table comes from immunoSEQ multiplex PCR, and its TCRdb copy is limited to in-frame clones, with some not included. The sample lists 200,000 to 250,000 clones, 70% to 80% occurring once. Germline CDR1 SGDLS, CDR2 YYNGEE. The length of the CDR3 is 14 residues. The chain combines TRBV9 with TRBJ2-5; 12 nucleotides align to TRBD1. TRBJ2-7 explains the end of the DNA better; the J call may be wrong. This TCR came from a man aged 35 to 55 in good health and CMV-seronegative. The sequenced material came from PBMCs. The CDR3 region has the DNA TGTGCCAGCAGCGTAGGGGACAGGGGGCTCGAGCAGTACTTC. Its translation: CASSVGDRGLEQYF.